This T cell receptor beta chain came from a study of cytomegalovirus exposure and HLA in healthy donors. Findings of the study overall: Prior analysis indicated that the majority of TCR beta V segments exhibited productivity approximately 90% or approximately 30% of the time. The study flagged about 150 TCR beta chains as cytomegalovirus-associated.

This CDR3 spans 15 amino acids. Looked up from germline, CDR1 is MGHDK and CDR2 is SYGVNS. As to this clone: What it recognizes is unknown. A read error may account for a junction end that differs from germline.

The donors gave bone marrow, and they were healthy. A multiplex PCR was run with 60 Vbeta primers and 13 Jbeta primers. Study processing details: An analysis performed later counted 74 million or so unique TCR beta chains (roughly 9.9 million of them shared). This table comes from immunoSEQ multiplex PCR, and its TCRdb copy is limited to in-frame clones, with some not included. For V, J and clone size, that table is used; D and trimming come from the DNA. The sample lists 95,000 to 150,000 clones, around 74% occurring once. The source of this sequence is a man aged 60 to 75 in good health and CMV-seropositive. The chain carries TRBV25-1 and TRBJ1-4; maybe TRBD1 (5 bases). The sample comprised PBMCs. The CDR3 nucleotides read TGTGCCAGCACCGGAACGCGCGGGGCTAATGAAAGACTGTTTTTT. Its protein product is CASTGTRGANERLFF. Complete variable domain (other parts from reference TRBV25-1 and TRBJ1-4): EADIYQTPRYLVIGTGKKITLECSQTMGHDKMYWYQQDPGMELHLIHYSYGVNSTEKGDLSSESTVSRIRTEHFPLTLESARPSHTSQYLCASTGTRGANERLFFGSGTQLSVL.